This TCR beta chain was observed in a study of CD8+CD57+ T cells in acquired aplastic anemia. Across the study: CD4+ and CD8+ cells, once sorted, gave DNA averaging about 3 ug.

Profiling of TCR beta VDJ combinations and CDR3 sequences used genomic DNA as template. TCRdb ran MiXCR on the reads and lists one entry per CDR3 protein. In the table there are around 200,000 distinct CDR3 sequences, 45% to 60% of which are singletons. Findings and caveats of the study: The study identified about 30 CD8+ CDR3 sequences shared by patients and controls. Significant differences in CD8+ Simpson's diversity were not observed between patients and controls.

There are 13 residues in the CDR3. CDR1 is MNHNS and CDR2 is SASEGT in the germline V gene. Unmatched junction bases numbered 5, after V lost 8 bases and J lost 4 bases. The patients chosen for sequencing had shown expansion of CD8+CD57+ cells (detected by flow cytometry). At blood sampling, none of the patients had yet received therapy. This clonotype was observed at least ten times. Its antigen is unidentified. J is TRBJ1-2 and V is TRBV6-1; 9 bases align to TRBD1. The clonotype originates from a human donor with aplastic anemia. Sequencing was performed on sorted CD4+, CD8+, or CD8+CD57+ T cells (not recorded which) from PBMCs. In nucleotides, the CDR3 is TGTGCCAGCCGGGACAGGGATGTCTATGGCTACACCTTC. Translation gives CASRDRDVYGYTF.